The TCR beta chain described here comes from a study of blood T cell repertoires in COVID-19. The repertoire was sequenced with immunoSEQ multiplex PCR; TCRdb's copy has only in-frame clones and lacks some. The data hold approximately 250,000 clones, with 84% observed a single time. Germline loops: CDR1 LGHNT, CDR2 FRNRAP. Trimming cost V 0 bases and J 4 bases, with 12 bases left between them. This CDR3 spans 15 amino acids. This TCR was sampled from a woman in her thirties or forties who had recovered from COVID-19. The sample consisted of peripheral blood. The chain uses TRBV12-5 and TRBJ1-1, with D perhaps TRBD1 (5 bases). Here the CDR3 DNA reads TGTGCTAGTGGTTTGGTACAGGCCGGGGGCACTGAAGCTTTCTTT. Translation: CASGLVQAGGTEAFF.